This is a list of T cell receptor beta chains from one sample in a study of radiotherapy plus CTLA-4 blockade in lung cancer. Produced via immunoSEQ multiplex PCR; TCRdb's table is partial and in-frame only. The sample lists about 88,000 clones, about 78% seen once, with around 15% in the top ten. Source: peripheral blood, taken from a patient treated with radiotherapy plus ipilimumab. These receptors were obtained from a human donor with non-small cell lung cancer that progressed on radiotherapy plus ipilimumab. Each CDR3 is given with its conserved first and last residue. D genes are given only for firm matches. Not all rows give a size; the values are once, few, many and, for expanded clones, a class.

>TRBV18|TRBD2|TRBJ2-3|NA
CASVLAGGADTQYF
TGTGCCAGCGTGCTAGCGGGGGGCGCAGATACGCAGTATTTT
>TRBV18|NA|TRBJ2-5|NA
CASSPPSRRQKTQYF
TGTGCCAGCTCACCCCCGAGCCGACGCCAAAAGACCCAGTACTTC
>TRBV5-8|TRBD2|TRBJ2-5|NA
CASSPGDYQKYQETQYF
TGTGCCAGCAGCCCTGGGGACTACCAGAAGTACCAAGAGACCCAGTACTTC
>TRBV5-1|NA|TRBJ1-1|NA
CASSLSIGTEAFF
TGCGCCAGCAGCTTGTCCATAGGCACTGAAGCTTTCTTT
>TRBV5-1|TRBD2|TRBJ2-2|NA
CASSVSGGNTGELFF
TGCGCCAGCAGCGTTAGCGGGGGGAACACCGGGGAGCTGTTTTTT
>TRBV9|NA|TRBJ1-2|few
CASSSALWGGSTF
TGTGCCAGCAGCTCAGCACTTTGGGGGGGTAGCACCTTC
>TRBV5-4|NA|TRBJ2-1|NA
CASSLAPNEQFF
TGTGCCAGCAGCTTGGCCCCCAATGAGCAGTTCTTC
>TRBV6-6|NA|TRBJ2-3|NA
CASRWRTDTQYF
TGTGCCAGCAGGTGGAGGACAGATACGCAGTATTTT
>TRBV19|TRBD1|TRBJ1-1|NA
CASSLQGASEAFF
TGTGCCAGTAGTTTACAGGGGGCAAGTGAAGCTTTCTTT
>TRBV5-4|TRBD1|TRBJ2-1|NA
CASSLQGSRDSYYNEQFF
TGTGCCAGCAGCTTGCAGGGGTCCCGGGACAGCTACTACAATGAGCAGTTCTTC
>TRBV29-1|TRBD1|TRBJ2-5|once
CSAGQGDETQYF
TGCAGCGCGGGACAGGGGGACGAGACCCAGTACTTC
>TRBV19|TRBD1|TRBJ2-7|NA
CASTPTGTYEQYF
TGTGCCAGTACCCCGACAGGGACCTACGAGCAGTACTTC
>TRBV5-8|TRBD1|TRBJ1-1|NA
CASSWTGTEAFF
TGTGCCAGCAGCTGGACAGGGACTGAAGCTTTCTTT
>TRBV6-5|NA|TRBJ2-3|NA
CASSYRGDTQYF
TGTGCCAGCAGTTACCGGGGAGATACGCAGTATTTT
>TRBV10-3|TRBD1|TRBJ2-7|few
CAISESHGQGLSYEQYF
TGTGCCATCAGTGAATCTCATGGACAGGGGCTATCCTACGAGCAGTACTTC
>TRBV9|NA|TRBJ2-3|NA
CASSGRRSTDTQYF
TGTGCCAGCAGCGGCCGACGGAGCACAGATACGCAGTATTTT
>TRBV10-3|NA|TRBJ2-1|many
CAISEGVYNEQFF
TGTGCCATCAGTGAGGGAGTCTACAATGAGCAGTTCTTC
>TRBV7-6|NA|TRBJ2-1|NA
CASSLGSGFYNEQFF
TGTGCCAGCAGCTTAGGATCGGGGTTCTACAATGAGCAGTTCTTC
>TRBV9|TRBD1|TRBJ2-2|NA
CASSLGQVGELFF
TGTGCCAGCAGCCTTGGACAGGTCGGGGAGCTGTTTTTT
>TRBV2|NA|TRBJ2-5|NA
CASMRTQETQYF
TGTGCCAGCATGCGGACCCAAGAGACCCAGTACTTC
>TRBV27|TRBD1|TRBJ1-5|NA
CASSAGGGNQPQHF
TGTGCCAGCAGTGCAGGGGGTGGCAATCAGCCCCAGCATTTT
>TRBV10-3|NA|TRBJ1-2|NA
CAIREATGQRGYTF
TGTGCCATCCGTGAAGCTACCGGGCAGAGGGGCTACACCTTC
>TRBV7-2|NA|TRBJ2-3|NA
CASSLAQSTDTQYF
TGTGCCAGCAGCTTAGCCCAGAGCACAGATACGCAGTATTTT
>TRBV27|NA|TRBJ2-3|few
CASSLGGQTQYF
TGTGCCAGCAGTCTGGGTGGACAGACGCAGTATTTT
>TRBV28|TRBD1|TRBJ1-1|NA
CASSITGGGTEAFF
TGTGCCAGCAGTATAACAGGGGGCGGCACTGAAGCTTTCTTT
>TRBV6-5|TRBD1|TRBJ2-7|NA
CASSGPRQGSYEQYF
TGTGCCAGCAGTGGGCCGAGACAGGGGTCCTACGAGCAGTACTTC
>TRBV28|NA|TRBJ2-1|NA
CASSFMPGNEQFF
TGTGCCAGCAGTTTTATGCCGGGCAATGAGCAGTTCTTC
>TRBV25-1|NA|TRBJ1-5|once
CASSLEGPNQPQHF
TGTGCCAGCAGCCTCGAGGGGCCCAATCAGCCCCAGCATTTT
>TRBV6-1|NA|TRBJ1-1|NA
CASSADMNTEAFF
TGTGCCAGCAGTGCCGACATGAACACTGAAGCTTTCTTT
>TRBV6-1|NA|TRBJ1-1|NA
CASSEAPTSNTEAFF
TGTGCCAGCAGTGAAGCGCCCACGTCCAACACTGAAGCTTTCTTT
>TRBV21-1|NA|TRBJ1-6|NA
CASSPGWGALISDNSPLHF
TGTGCCAGCAGCCCAGGTTGGGGGGCGCTTATTTCCGATAATTCACCCCTCCACTTT
>TRBV18|NA|TRBJ2-1|NA
CASSPPEGFRSNEQFF
TGTGCCAGCTCACCACCGGAAGGGTTCCGCTCAAATGAGCAGTTCTTC
>TRBV11-3|NA|TRBJ2-2|NA
CASSSEGMAAGELFF
TGTGCCAGCAGCTCAGAGGGGATGGCGGCCGGGGAGCTGTTTTTT
>TRBV29-1|NA|TRBJ2-7|NA
CSAVRTASPHLASYEQYF
TGCAGCGCCGTCCGGACAGCGAGTCCTCATCTGGCTTCCTACGAGCAGTACTTC
>TRBV5-4|TRBD2|TRBJ2-7|NA
CASSLEASGTHEQYF
TGTGCCAGCAGCTTGGAGGCTAGCGGGACCCACGAGCAGTACTTC
>TRBV4-2|NA|TRBJ2-7|NA
CASSHITGTDEQYF
TGTGCCAGCAGCCATATAACAGGGACCGACGAGCAGTACTTC
>TRBV6-4|TRBD1|TRBJ1-1|NA
CASREQGLESTEAFF
TGTGCCAGCAGAGAACAGGGGCTGGAGAGCACTGAAGCTTTCTTT
>TRBV28|TRBD1|TRBJ2-2|NA
CASGGRPGQGNTGELFF
TGTGCCAGCGGGGGACGACCGGGACAGGGGAACACCGGGGAGCTGTTTTTT
>TRBV15|NA|TRBJ1-2|NA
CATSRPGVLYGYTF
TGTGCCACCAGCAGACCGGGGGTGCTCTATGGCTACACCTTC
>TRBV9|NA|TRBJ2-2|NA
CASSVGNQLGELFF
TGTGCCAGCAGCGTGGGGAACCAGCTCGGGGAGCTGTTTTTT
>TRBV28|NA|TRBJ1-6|NA
CASSYSGRGIGEGSPLHF
TGTGCCAGCAGCTATTCCGGGCGGGGGATAGGTGAGGGGTCACCCCTCCACTTT
>TRBV2|NA|TRBJ1-1|NA
CASSYREAFF
TGTGCCAGCAGCTACAGGGAGGCTTTCTTT
>TRBV7-6|NA|TRBJ2-1|NA
CASSPYRNEQFF
TGTGCCAGCAGCCCATACCGTAATGAGCAGTTCTTC
>TRBV5-1|TRBD1|TRBJ2-5|NA
CASSPTEGAETQYF
TGCGCCAGCAGTCCCACTGAGGGGGCAGAGACCCAGTACTTC
>TRBV7-6|NA|TRBJ2-3|NA
CASSLGLVQYF
TGTGCCAGCAGCTTAGGGCTGGTGCAGTATTTT
>TRBV5-6|TRBD2|TRBJ2-3|NA
CASSSGLAGVTDTQYF
TGTGCCAGCAGCTCCGGACTAGCGGGGGTCACAGATACGCAGTATTTT
>TRBV2|TRBD2|TRBJ2-3|NA
CASSDLLRGGTDTQYF
TGTGCCAGCAGTGATCTATTGCGGGGGGGCACAGATACGCAGTATTTT
>TRBV30|TRBD2|TRBJ2-3|NA
CAWGTSGYTDTQYF
TGTGCCTGGGGGACTAGCGGCTACACAGATACGCAGTATTTT
>TRBV5-1|NA|TRBJ2-7|NA
CASSYEVASDEQYF
TGCGCCAGCTCCTACGAGGTAGCATCGGACGAGCAGTACTTC
>TRBV6-5|NA|TRBJ2-7|NA
CASSQLAYEQYF
TGTGCCAGCAGCCAGCTGGCCTACGAGCAGTACTTC
>TRBV10-1|TRBD1|TRBJ2-7|NA
CASSERAGGLYEQYF
TGCGCCAGCAGTGAGCGGGCAGGGGGCCTCTACGAGCAGTACTTC
>TRBV27|NA|TRBJ2-7|few
CASSMGVRSYEQYF
TGTGCCAGCAGCATGGGGGTCAGGTCCTACGAGCAGTACTTC
>TRBV7-2|NA|TRBJ1-2|many
CASSQLTSAPGDYGYTF
TGTGCCAGCAGCCAACTTACCTCGGCCCCGGGGGACTATGGCTACACCTTC
>TRBV7-2|NA|TRBJ2-3|few
CASSVVGLTDTQYF
TGTGCCAGCAGCGTCGTAGGCCTCACAGATACGCAGTATTTT
>TRBV6-1|TRBD1|TRBJ2-7|NA
CASTGQEYPYEQYF
TGTGCCAGCACCGGACAGGAGTACCCCTACGAGCAGTACTTC